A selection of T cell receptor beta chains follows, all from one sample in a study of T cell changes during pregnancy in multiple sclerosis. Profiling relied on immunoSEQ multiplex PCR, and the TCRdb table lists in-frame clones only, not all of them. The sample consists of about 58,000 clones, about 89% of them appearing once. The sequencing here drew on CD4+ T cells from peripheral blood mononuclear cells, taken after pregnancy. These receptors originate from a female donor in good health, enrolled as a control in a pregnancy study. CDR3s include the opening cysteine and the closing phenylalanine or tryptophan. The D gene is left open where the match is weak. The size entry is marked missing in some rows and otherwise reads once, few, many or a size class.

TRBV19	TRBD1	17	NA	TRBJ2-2	CASSMGAGGADTGELFF	TGTGCCAGTAGTATGGGAGCAGGGGGCGCCGACACCGGGGAGCTGTTTTTT
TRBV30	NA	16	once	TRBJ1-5	CAWSPKTGYSNQPQHF	TGTGCCTGGAGTCCCAAAACAGGGTATAGCAATCAGCCCCAGCATTTT
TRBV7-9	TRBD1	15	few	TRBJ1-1	CASSLGDRGNTEAFF	TGTGCCAGCAGCTTGGGGGACAGGGGGAACACTGAAGCTTTCTTT
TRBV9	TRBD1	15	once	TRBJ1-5	CASSRTGDGAQPQHF	TGTGCCAGCAGTCGGACAGGGGACGGTGCTCAGCCCCAGCATTTT
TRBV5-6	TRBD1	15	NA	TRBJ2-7	CASSLDRGLTYEQYF	TGTGCCAGCAGCTTGGACAGGGGGCTAACCTACGAGCAGTACTTC
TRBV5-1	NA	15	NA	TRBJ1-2	CASSLAAGDRYGYTF	TGCGCCAGCAGCTTGGCGGCCGGGGATAGGTATGGCTACACCTTC
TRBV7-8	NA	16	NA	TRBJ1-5	CASSFRVLSPNQPQHF	TGTGCCAGCAGCTTTCGGGTCCTGTCTCCCAATCAGCCCCAGCATTTT
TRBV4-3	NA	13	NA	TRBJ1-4	CASSQLANEKLFF	TGCGCCAGCAGCCAATTGGCCAATGAAAAACTGTTTTTT
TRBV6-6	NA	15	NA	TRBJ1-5	CASSLKGGGNQPQHF	TGTGCCAGCAGCCTAAAAGGGGGTGGCAATCAGCCCCAGCATTTT
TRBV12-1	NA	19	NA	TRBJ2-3	CASSFYPASTSGGTDTQYF	TGTGCCAGCAGCTTTTACCCCGCGTCGACTAGCGGGGGCACAGATACGCAGTATTTT
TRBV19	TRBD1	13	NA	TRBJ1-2	CASTLQGNYGYTF	TGTGCCAGTACCCTACAGGGGAACTATGGCTACACCTTC
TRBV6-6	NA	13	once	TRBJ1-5	CASSTREIQPQHF	TGTGCCAGCAGTACTAGGGAGATTCAGCCCCAGCATTTT
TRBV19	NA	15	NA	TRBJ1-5	CASSTTGGRNQPQHF	TGTGCCAGTAGTACCACGGGGGGGAGGAATCAGCCCCAGCATTTT
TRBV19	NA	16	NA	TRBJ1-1	CASSIGTVIGDTEAFF	TGTGCCAGTAGTATAGGGACAGTTATCGGGGACACTGAAGCTTTCTTT
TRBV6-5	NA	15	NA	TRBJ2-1	CASSAVWGTYNEQFF	TGTGCCAGCAGTGCTGTTTGGGGCACCTACAATGAGCAGTTCTTC
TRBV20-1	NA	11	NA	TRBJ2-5	CSARVQETQYF	TGCAGTGCTAGAGTACAAGAGACCCAGTACTTC
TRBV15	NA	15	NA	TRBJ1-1	CATSRDSGKSKEAFF	TGTGCCACCAGCAGAGATTCAGGGAAATCAAAAGAAGCTTTCTTT
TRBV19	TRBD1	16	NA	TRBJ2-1	CASSIQTGSAYNEQFF	TGTGCCAGTAGTATACAGACAGGGAGCGCCTACAATGAGCAGTTCTTC
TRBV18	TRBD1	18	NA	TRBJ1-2	CASSSTGGVVGIGYGYTF	TGTGCCAGCTCATCGACAGGGGGCGTCGTAGGGATCGGCTATGGCTACACCTTC
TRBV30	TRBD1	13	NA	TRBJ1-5	CAWSGGGLQPQHF	TGTGCCTGGAGTGGAGGGGGCCTTCAGCCCCAGCATTTT
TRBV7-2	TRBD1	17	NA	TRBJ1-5	CASSLSWVRGLTEAQHF	TGTGCCAGCAGCTTGTCGTGGGTCAGGGGGCTCACAGAGGCCCAGCATTTT
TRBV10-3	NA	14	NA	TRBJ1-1	CAISDLTGNTEAFF	TGTGCCATCAGTGACCTAACAGGGAACACTGAAGCTTTCTTT
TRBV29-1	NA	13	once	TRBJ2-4	CSGYDRFKNIQYF	TGCAGCGGTTATGACAGGTTCAAAAACATTCAGTACTTC
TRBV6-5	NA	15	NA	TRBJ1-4	CASSSGVRLAEKLFF	TGTGCCAGCAGTTCAGGGGTCAGGTTGGCTGAAAAACTGTTTTTT
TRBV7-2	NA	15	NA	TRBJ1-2	CASSLVPQASYGYTF	TGTGCCAGCAGCTTAGTGCCCCAGGCCTCGTATGGCTACACCTTC
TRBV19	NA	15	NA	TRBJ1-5	CASNKWASGNQPQHF	TGTGCCAGTAATAAGTGGGCCAGCGGGAATCAGCCCCAGCATTTT
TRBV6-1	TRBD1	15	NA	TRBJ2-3	CASSGQGVRGDTQYF	TGTGCCAGCAGTGGCCAGGGGGTGCGTGGGGATACGCAGTATTTT
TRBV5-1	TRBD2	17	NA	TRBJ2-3	CASSAGTSGPYTDTQYF	TGCGCCAGCAGCGCCGGGACTAGCGGCCCCTACACAGATACGCAGTATTTT
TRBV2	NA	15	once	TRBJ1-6	CASSGRDTLNSPLHF	TGTGCCAGCAGCGGCCGGGACACCCTAAATTCACCCCTCCACTTT
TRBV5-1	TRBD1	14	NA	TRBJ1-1	CASSLDGQGDEAFF	TGCGCCAGCAGCTTGGACGGACAGGGCGATGAAGCTTTCTTT
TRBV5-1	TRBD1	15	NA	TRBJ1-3	CASSLDSGGGNTIYF	TGCGCCAGCAGCTTGGACTCAGGGGGCGGAAACACCATATATTTT
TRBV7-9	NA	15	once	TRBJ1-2	CASSHPRGEDYGYTF	TGTGCCAGCAGCCACCCTCGGGGAGAGGACTATGGCTACACCTTC
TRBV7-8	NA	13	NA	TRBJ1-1	CASSHTKNTEAFF	TGTGCCAGCAGCCATACAAAGAACACTGAAGCTTTCTTT
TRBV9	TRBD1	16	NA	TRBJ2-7	CASSVDIRDSVYEQYF	TGTGCCAGCAGCGTGGATATCCGGGACAGCGTCTACGAGCAGTACTTC
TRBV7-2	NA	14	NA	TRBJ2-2	CASRSHKNTGELFF	TGTGCCAGCAGGTCACACAAAAACACCGGGGAGCTGTTTTTT
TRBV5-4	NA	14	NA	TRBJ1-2	CASSLQGINYGYTF	TGTGCCAGCAGCTTGCAGGGGATAAACTATGGCTACACCTTC
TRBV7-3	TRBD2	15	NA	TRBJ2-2	CASSESGANTGELFF	TGTGCCAGCAGCGAAAGCGGGGCGAACACCGGGGAGCTGTTTTTT
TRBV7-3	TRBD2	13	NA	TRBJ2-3	CASSYPGTTREYF	TGTGCCAGCAGCTACCCCGGGACTACAAGAGAGTATTTT
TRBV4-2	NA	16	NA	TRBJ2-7	CASSRSTPGVPYEQYF	TGTGCCAGCAGCCGATCTACCCCAGGGGTTCCCTACGAGCAGTACTTC
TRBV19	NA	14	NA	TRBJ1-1	CASSPRQENTEAFF	TGTGCCAGTAGTCCCCGACAGGAAAACACTGAAGCTTTCTTT
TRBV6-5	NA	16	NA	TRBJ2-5	CASSFGGTGYQETQYF	TGTGCCAGCAGTTTCGGTGGGACTGGGTACCAAGAGACCCAGTACTTC
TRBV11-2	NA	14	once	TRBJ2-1	CASSPNRGWNEQFF	TGTGCCAGCAGCCCGAATCGCGGTTGGAATGAGCAGTTCTTC
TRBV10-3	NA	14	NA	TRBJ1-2	CAISESGGTYGYTF	TGTGCCATCAGTGAGTCGGGGGGAACCTATGGCTACACCTTC
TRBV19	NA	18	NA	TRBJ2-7	CASSIASGWRQLGAEQYF	TGTGCCAGTAGTATCGCTTCGGGGTGGAGACAGTTGGGGGCCGAGCAGTACTTC
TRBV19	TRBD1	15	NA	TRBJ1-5	CASSIDGTGGQPQHF	TGTGCCAGTAGTATCGATGGGACAGGGGGCCAGCCCCAGCATTTT
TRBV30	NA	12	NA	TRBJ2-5	CAWIGGQETQYF	TGTGCCTGGATAGGCGGCCAAGAGACCCAGTACTTC
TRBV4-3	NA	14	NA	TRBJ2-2	CASTPGLNTGELFF	TGCGCCAGCACCCCGGGACTCAACACCGGGGAGCTGTTTTTT
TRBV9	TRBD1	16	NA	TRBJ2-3	CASSLSGTGRTDTQYF	TGTGCCAGCAGCCTTTCCGGGACAGGGCGTACAGATACGCAGTATTTT
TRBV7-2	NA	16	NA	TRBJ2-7	CASSLARSARAYEQYF	TGTGCCAGCAGCTTAGCTCGTTCCGCCAGGGCCTACGAGCAGTACTTC
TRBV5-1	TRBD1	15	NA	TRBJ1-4	CASSAGGGQNEKLFF	TGCGCCAGCAGCGCCGGGGGGGGACAGAATGAAAAACTGTTTTTT
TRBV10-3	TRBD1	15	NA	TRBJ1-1	CAITVDRGPNTEAFF	TGTGCCATCACTGTGGACAGGGGACCGAACACTGAAGCTTTCTTT
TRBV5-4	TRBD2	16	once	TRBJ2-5	CASSQESGLASETQYF	TGTGCCAGCAGCCAGGAATCGGGACTAGCTTCAGAGACCCAGTACTTC
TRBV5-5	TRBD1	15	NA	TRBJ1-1	CASSLGPQGSTEAFF	TGTGCCAGCAGCTTGGGCCCACAGGGGAGCACTGAAGCTTTCTTT
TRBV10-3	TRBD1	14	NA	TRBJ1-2	CAIRGAGTGGADTF	TGTGCCATCAGGGGGGCCGGGACAGGGGGCGCAGACACCTTC
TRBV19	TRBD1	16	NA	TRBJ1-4	CASSSETGGLNEKLFF	TGTGCCAGTAGTAGTGAGACAGGGGGCCTTAATGAAAAACTGTTTTTT
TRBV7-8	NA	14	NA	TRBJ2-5	CASSQRPGGETQYF	TGTGCCAGCAGCCAAAGACCCGGGGGAGAGACCCAGTACTTC
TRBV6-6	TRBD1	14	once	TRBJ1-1	CASYRGPMNTEAFF	TGTGCCAGCTACAGGGGGCCTATGAACACTGAAGCTTTCTTT
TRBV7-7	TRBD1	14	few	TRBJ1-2	CASLKTGGESGYTF	TGTGCTAGCTTAAAAACAGGGGGCGAGAGTGGCTACACCTTC
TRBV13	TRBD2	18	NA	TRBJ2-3	CASSGRWTSGGAADTQYF	TGTGCCAGCAGCGGCCGATGGACTAGCGGGGGGGCGGCAGATACGCAGTATTTT
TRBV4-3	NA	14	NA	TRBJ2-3	CASSRGGRTDTQYF	TGCGCCAGCAGCCGAGGGGGTCGCACAGATACGCAGTATTTT